Given below is one T cell receptor (beta chain) in context. Its antigen remains unknown. These data originate in a study of OX40 agonist ivuxolimab in advanced cancers. Study details: In this cohort, patients received ivuxolimab, an agonistic anti-OX40 (CD134) antibody.

General study findings and limits: The study found among the lowest clonal expansion in partial responders at 0.1-3.0 mg/kg. In general, CD8+ T cells held more expanded clones than CD4+ did, on average. In a subset of nonresponders, normalized T-cell clonal expansion was also low.

The CDR3 extends over 18 amino acids. V lost 4 bases and J 0 bases, leaving 18 bases between the germline ends. Germline V gives CDR1 MNHEY, CDR2 SMNVEV (reference sequence). Produced via immunoSEQ multiplex PCR; TCRdb's table is partial and in-frame only. The sample shows some 80,000 clones, approximately 85% of them seen only once. This chain connects TRBV27 to TRBJ1-4; no clear D gene. This TCR was recovered from an adult with an advanced solid tumor such as melanoma, head and neck, liver or kidney cancer. This material consisted of CD4+ or CD8+ T cells sorted from blood, taken in a trial of the OX40 agonist ivuxolimab. The CDR3 sequence: CASSSKARGGATNEKLFF. In DNA form, the CDR3 reads TGTGCCAGCAGTTCGAAAGCCCGGGGAGGCGCAACTAATGAAAAACTGTTTTTT. Combining the CDR3 with reference TRBV27 and TRBJ1-4 gives the whole variable domain EAQVTQNPRYLITVTGKKLTVTCSQNMNHEYMSWYRQDPGLGLRQIYYSMNVEVTDKGDVPEGYKVSRKEKRNFPLILESPSPNQTSLYFCASSSKARGGATNEKLFFGSGTQLSVL.